This section outlines one TCR beta chain sequence together with its context. The sample belongs to a study of blood T cell repertoires in COVID-19. The wider study: Samples taken during acute and convalescent COVID-19 were collected in the United States, Italy and Spain.

The CDR3 is made up of 14 amino acids. CDR1 is PRHDT and CDR2 is FYEKMQ in the germline V gene (reference sequence). The trim removed 5 bases at V and 0 bases at J, leaving 3 bases unmatched. Authors' analysis steps: Reference gene primer amplification gave estimated nucleated cell counts. Here immunoSEQ multiplex PCR was the method, and the copy in TCRdb shows in-frame clones only, minus some. The V and J calls and the clone size are those of that table, but D and trimming were determined from the DNA. The sample lists 180,000 or so clones; around 87% were seen once. Sequencing was performed on peripheral blood. The chain employs TRBV13 and TRBJ2-5; 7 positions match TRBD1. The receptor's source is a man aged 18 to 29 with acute or convalescent COVID-19. The CDR3 loop is CASSLGTDQETQYF. CDR3 nucleotides: TGTGCCAGCAGCCTCGGGACAGACCAAGAGACCCAGTACTTC.